This passage covers 2 T cell receptor beta chains from one sample sequenced in a study of blood T cell repertoires in COVID-19. Profiled with immunoSEQ multiplex PCR; TCRdb holds only in-frame clones, not every one. The sample has fewer than 250,000 clones, about 88% seen once. The sample was PBMCs or T cells enriched from blood (not recorded which). These TCRs come from a woman in her thirties or forties in a cohort exposed to, infected with or recovered from COVID-19 (not recorded which).

The chain employs TRBV5-6 and TRBJ1-5, with TRBD1 as a possible D gene (5 bases). Per the germline V gene, CDR1 is SGHDT and CDR2 is YYEEEE. There are 14 residues in the CDR3. V dropped 0 bases and J dropped 6 bases, with 10 bases sitting between them. CDR3 loop: CASSLGGAGQPQHF. CDR3 DNA sequence: TGTGCCAGCAGCTTGGGTGGGGCTGGTCAGCCCCAGCATTTT.

The sample holds one count of this clone. The chain joins TRBV30 to TRBJ1-2; TRBD1 matches at 7 bases. V shed 2 bases, J shed 8 bases, and the junction held 5 bases outside the gene matches. The CDR3 runs to 12 residues. From germline, CDR1 is GTSNPN and CDR2 SVGIG (reference sequence). The CDR3 is CAWSPTGEGYTF. CDR3 bases: TGTGCCTGGAGTCCCACAGGGGAAGGCTACACCTTC.